This entry lists 28 T cell receptor beta chains sequenced from one sample in a study of cytomegalovirus exposure and HLA in healthy donors. Both 60 Vbeta primers and 13 Jbeta primers went into the PCR. Method: immunoSEQ multiplex PCR; TCRdb's copy keeps in-frame clones and lacks some. This table holds about 200,000 clones, 75% to 85% found once. Sequencing input: PBMCs. The receptors originated from a male donor in good health and CMV-seropositive.

The genes are TRBV9 and TRBJ1-2; the match to TRBD1 covers 8 bases. CDR3 size: 13 residues. V trimming: 6 bases; J trimming: 7 bases; junction bases outside the gene matches: 8. Germline-derived CDR1 and CDR2 are SGDLS and YYNGEE. CDR3 DNA: TGTGCCAGCAACTTCCAGGGGGCTAGTGGCTACACCTTC. This encodes CASNFQGASGYTF.

This sequence joins TRBV5-5 and TRBJ1-1, with 11 bases fitting TRBD1. Germline assignment: CDR1 SGHKS and CDR2 YYEKEE (reference sequence). J lost 4 bases, V lost 7 bases, and 9 bases had no gene match. The CDR3 loop spans 15 amino acids. The CDR3 DNA sequence: TGTGCCAGCTCAATGGCGGGGACAGGGGGCACTGAAGCTTTCTTT. Residues: CASSMAGTGGTEAFF.

The V call is TRBV21-1, the J call TRBJ2-1; the table's D call TRBD2 went unverified against the DNA. TRBV21-1 is shown as a pseudogene. This CDR3 contains 15 residues. The CDR3 region has the DNA TGTGCCAGCAGCACGCCGGGACTAGCGAACAATGAGCAGTTCTTC. This translates into CASSTPGLANNEQFF.

The chain is built from TRBV7-2 and TRBJ2-5, with D possibly being TRBD2 (5 bases). The J call may be incorrect, as the DNA end agrees better with TRBJ2-7. Looked up from germline, CDR1 is SGHTA and CDR2 is FQGNSA. This CDR3 has 12 amino acids. DNA for the CDR3: TGTGCCAGCAGCCGCCGCGGGTACGAGCAGTACTTC. Its translation is CASSRRGYEQYF.

Worth noting for this clone: The junction and the germline gene differ at one end; a read error may be behind it. The genes are TRBV5-1 and TRBJ2-5; maybe TRBD2 (6 bases). The CDR3 extends over 14 amino acids. CDR1 is SGHRS, CDR2 YFSETQ, per germline. Here the CDR3 DNA reads TGCGCCAGCAGCTTCGCGGGATCCCAAGAGGCCCAGTACTTC. Protein product: CASSFAGSQEAQYF.

The genes are TRBV21-1 and TRBJ2-7; the table calls TRBD1, which could not be checked here. TRBV21-1 is marked as a pseudogene. The CDR3 has 14 residues. CDR3: CASSKTGQGRPQYF. The DNA for the CDR3 is TGTGCCAGCAGCAAAACGGGACAGGGGAGGCCGCAGTACTTC.

The V gene is TRBV5-6, the J gene TRBJ1-2, with a weak D call TRBD1 (6 bases). V was clipped by 4 bases and J by 0 bases, with 10 bases between them. Per germline, CDR1 SGHDT and CDR2 YYEEEE. The CDR3 covers 14 residues. The CDR3 DNA follows: TGTGCCAGCAGCCCGGACAGAACTAACTATGGCTACACCTTC. The encoded protein is CASSPDRTNYGYTF.

The gene calls are TRBV29-1 and TRBJ1-2, with TRBD1 as a possible D gene (5 bases). CDR1 and CDR2 from the germline V gene are SQVTM and ANQGSEA. Trimming took 7 bases from V and 0 from J, leaving 15 bases between them. The CDR3 covers 14 residues. Here the CDR3 reads CSASDRPPNYGYTF. The CDR3 bases are TGCAGCGCCTCCGACAGACCACCTAACTATGGCTACACCTTC.

This chain connects TRBV28 to TRBJ1-5; D is unclear. CDR3 length: 14 amino acids. Trimming took off 11 bases at V and 3 bases at J, with 17 bases between the two ends. The germline CDR1 and CDR2 sequences are MDHEN and SYDVKM. The chain's CDR3 is CAVSWAGLNQPQHF. In nucleotides, the CDR3 is TGTGCCGTTTCTTGGGCAGGTCTCAATCAGCCCCAGCATTTT.

This rearrangement joins TRBV5-4 to TRBJ1-1; D ambiguous. The germline V and J ends were trimmed by 4 bases and 0 bases, with 19 bases remaining between them. The CDR3 sequence is 17 residues long. CDR1 is SGHNT, CDR2 YYREEE, per germline (reference sequence). CDR3 residues: CASSLGSQFGVNTEAFF. CDR3 sequence (DNA): TGTGCCAGCAGCCTCGGGAGCCAGTTTGGGGTGAACACTGAAGCTTTCTTT. Based on the CDR3 plus reference TRBV5-4 and TRBJ1-1, the full variable domain is ETGVTQSPTHLIKTRGQQVTLRCSSQSGHNTVSWYQQALGQGPQFIFQYYREEENGRGNFPPRFSGLQFPNYSSELNVNALELDDSALYLCASSLGSQFGVNTEAFFGQGTRLTVV.

This chain joins TRBV5-1 and TRBJ2-1; D might be TRBD1 (5 bases). Germline V gene data show CDR1 as SGHRS and CDR2 as YFSETQ. V dropped 2 bases and J dropped 8 bases, with 17 bases sitting between them. The CDR3 extends over 15 amino acids. The CDR3 reads CASSLGAQRIHEQFF. The CDR3, as DNA: TGCGCCAGCAGCTTAGGGGCCCAAAGAATCCATGAGCAGTTCTTC.

CDR3 nucleotide sequence: TGCGCCAGCAGCTGGGATAGTGCCACTAGCGGGAGGGCCTCCGAGCAGTACTTC. This translates into CASSWDSATSGRASEQYF. The V and J genes are TRBV5-1 and TRBJ2-7, with TRBD2 matching over 13 bases. V lost 3 bases, J lost 6 bases, and 15 bases stayed unmatched. This CDR3 has 18 amino acids. Germline values: CDR1 SGHRS, CDR2 YFSETQ.

The chain links TRBV5-4 to TRBJ2-7, with a weak D call TRBD1 (6 bases). The CDR3 covers 13 residues. Deletions cut 0 bases from V and 4 bases from J, with 8 bases between. Germline V lookup: CDR1 SGHNT, CDR2 YYREEE (reference sequence). Here the CDR3 DNA reads TGTGCCAGCAGCTTGGACGGACAGTACGAGCAGTACTTC. Its translation: CASSLDGQYEQYF.

V gene TRBV5-8 combines with J gene TRBJ1-6; D is uncertain. This CDR3 is 14 amino acids long. CDR1 SGHTS and CDR2 YDEGEE come from the germline V gene. V lost 8 bases to trimming and J lost 7 bases, with 16 bases between them. The CDR3, as DNA: TGTGCCAGTTCCCCGGGGTCATGGAATTCACCCCTCCACTTT. Translation: CASSPGSWNSPLHF.

This chain uses TRBV18 with TRBJ1-6, with D perhaps matching TRBD1 (5 bases). This CDR3 has 15 amino acids. V was cut by 0 bases and J by 5 bases, with 8 bases left in between. Germline assignment: CDR1 KGHSH and CDR2 LQKENI. CDR3 loop: CASSPPAGNNSPLHF. In DNA, the CDR3 is TGTGCCAGCTCACCACCTGCAGGGAATAATTCACCCCTCCACTTT.

This rearrangement joins TRBV7-2 to TRBJ2-3, with TRBD1 identical over 8 bases. The germline gives CDR1 SGHTA, CDR2 FQGNSA. This CDR3 is 15 amino acids long. Losses at the gene ends were 2 bases for V and 6 bases for J; bases not matched to a gene: 7. CDR3 amino acids: CASSLLGQGGDTQYF. In DNA, the CDR3 is TGTGCCAGCAGCTTACTTGGACAGGGTGGGGATACGCAGTATTTT.

V is TRBV2 and J is TRBJ2-5, with 10 bases aligning to TRBD1. CDR3 length equals 16 residues. V shed 6 bases, J shed 5 bases, and the junction held 12 bases outside the gene matches. Looked up from germline, CDR1 is SNHLY and CDR2 is FYNNEI. For the CDR3, the DNA is TGTGCCAGCAGGCTCAGACACGGGACAGGGGAGGAGACCCAGTACTTC. It is translated as CASRLRHGTGEETQYF. Looking up the rest from reference TRBV2 and TRBJ2-5 gives the full variable domain: EPEVTQTPSHQVTQMGQEVILRCVPISNHLYFYWYRQILGQKVEFLVSFYNNEISEKSEIFDDQFSVERPDGSNFTLKIRSTKLEDSAMYFCASRLRHGTGEETQYFGPGTRLLVL.

This clone came up a few times. This rearrangement joins TRBV5-6 to TRBJ2-1, with TRBD2 matching 10 bases. The CDR3 sequence is 15 residues long. V trimming: 0 bases; J trimming: 8 bases; junction bases outside the gene matches: 5. Germline V gives CDR1 SGHDT, CDR2 YYEEEE. The CDR3 region is CASSLGPSGSYEQFF. Here the CDR3 DNA reads TGTGCCAGCAGCTTGGGCCCTAGCGGGAGTTATGAGCAGTTCTTC.

As concerns this clone: Sequence at one end of the junction differs from germline and may be a read error. This chain joins TRBV19 and TRBJ2-7; 8 positions agree with TRBD1. The CDR3 has 15 residues. Germline-derived CDR1 and CDR2 are LNHDA and SQIVND (reference sequence). This CDR3 is CAGSITGTGRYEQYF. As DNA, the CDR3 is TGTGCCGGTAGTATAACCGGGACAGGCCGTTACGAGCAGTACTTC.

The chain couples TRBV19 to TRBJ2-7; weak D call: TRBD1 (5 bases). Germline V gene lookup returns CDR1 LNHDA and CDR2 SQIVND (reference sequence). Trimming pared 0 bases from V and 3 bases from J, leaving 9 bases between. The CDR3 has 14 amino acids. CDR3 DNA sequence: TGTGCCAGTAGTATAGATCACAGGCTCTACGAGCAGTACTTC. Encoded protein: CASSIDHRLYEQYF.

J is TRBJ2-7 and V is TRBV6-1, with D unresolved. Germline lookup yields CDR1 MNHNS and CDR2 SASEGT. This CDR3 contains 12 residues. V was pared by 3 bases and J by 7 bases, with 10 bases between. CDR3 amino acids: CASSESTREQYF. CDR3 sequence (DNA): TGTGCCAGCAGTGAGTCCACTCGAGAGCAGTACTTC.

The genes are TRBV27 and TRBJ1-2; 7 positions agree with TRBD1. CDR3 size: 14 residues. Unmatched junction bases numbered 6, after V lost 0 bases and J lost 8 bases. CDR1 MNHEY and CDR2 SMNVEV come from the germline V gene (reference sequence). The CDR3 DNA follows: TGTGCCAGCAGTTTATCCCCAGGGGGGTACGGCTACACCTTC. Its protein product is CASSLSPGGYGYTF.

V and J are TRBV7-3 and TRBJ2-1; D might be TRBD2 (6 bases). This CDR3 has 15 residues. V gave up 5 bases and J gave up 0 bases, with 11 bases separating them. The germline gives CDR1 SGHTA, CDR2 FQGTGA. The CDR3 is CASSDSGHSYNEQFF. As DNA, the CDR3 is TGTGCCAGCAGCGATAGCGGCCACTCCTACAATGAGCAGTTCTTC.

The rearrangement joins TRBV4-2 to TRBJ2-5, with TRBD2 matching over 9 bases. Germline V lookup: CDR1 LGHNA, CDR2 YNFKEQ. V lost 2 bases and J lost 4; bases outside the gene matches: 8. The CDR3 is 16 amino acids. The CDR3: CASSQLLAGKAETQYF. CDR3 nucleotide sequence: TGTGCCAGCAGCCAACTTCTAGCGGGGAAGGCAGAGACCCAGTACTTC.

Notes on this clone: One end of the junction does not line up with germline, which may come from a read error. The chain is built from TRBV7-9 and TRBJ1-1; 10 positions match TRBD1. The CDR3 has 14 amino acids. Germline V gene lookup returns CDR1 SEHNR and CDR2 FQNEAQ (reference sequence). This CDR3 is CSSSFRQGASEAFF. DNA for the CDR3: TGTTCCAGCAGCTTCCGACAGGGGGCTTCGGAAGCTTTCTTT.

V usage is TRBV5-1 and J usage is TRBJ2-2, with TRBD2 matching over 7 bases. Trimming took 1 base from V and 2 from J; bases not matched to a gene: 5. Germline CDR1 and CDR2: SGHRS and YFSETQ. The CDR3 sequence is 16 residues long. The DNA for the CDR3 is TGCGCCAGCAGCTTGTTGTGGGGGGGAAACACCGGGGAGCTGTTTTTT. Encoded protein: CASSLLWGGNTGELFF.

This chain joins TRBV7-3 and TRBJ1-4; TRBD1 aligns across 7 bases. Germline V CDR1 and CDR2: SGHTA, FQGTGA. Trimming took 5 bases from V and 5 from J; bases not matched to a gene: 11. The CDR3 consists of 16 residues. The CDR3 reads CASSPSPGQKNEKLFF. The CDR3 coding sequence is TGTGCCAGCAGCCCCTCCCCGGGACAGAAAAATGAAAAACTGTTTTTT.

The chain carries TRBV28 and TRBJ2-3; D is uncertain. The CDR3 spans 14 residues. Germline V gene data show CDR1 as MDHEN and CDR2 as SYDVKM. V gave up 2 bases and J gave up 0 bases, with 6 bases separating them. The CDR3 sequence is CASSLVLSTDTQYF. The CDR3, as DNA: TGTGCCAGCAGTTTAGTTCTAAGCACAGATACGCAGTATTTT.